This TCR beta chain was identified in a study of tumor-infiltrating lymphocytes in primary liver carcinoma. Overall study context: Ranging in age from 30 to 69 years, the patients were men and women.

General observations from the study: Presence in all five tumor regions was observed for only about 7.5-25% of top clones. A significantly higher top-250-clone fraction was recorded for tumors than for blood (p = 0.039).

Of note for this clonotype: What it binds is unknown. Germline is not matched at one junction end, which may reflect a read error.

Reverse transcription of around 0.45 ug total RNA with a constant-region primer produced TCR beta cDNA. Slightly modified ARM-PCR with three nested multiplex PCR rounds yielded TCR beta libraries. In the first two PCR rounds, TRBV1-TRBV30 forward primers were paired with a C-beta reverse primer, and each round lasted approximately 10 cycles. TCRdb re-called the multiplex PCR reads through MiXCR, storing one row per CDR3 protein. The sample contains approximately 74,000 distinct CDR3 sequences, 71% of which appear only once. Germline assignment: CDR1 SGHNT and CDR2 YENEEA. This CDR3 is 16 amino acids long. Co-extraction of RNA and DNA was performed on roughly 20-33 mg of unsorted bulk tissue. Histology found more than 90% viable tumor cells per sample.

This receptor was obtained from a woman aged 60-75 years with primary liver carcinoma and hepatitis B virus infection. The rearrangement uses TRBV11-3 and TRBJ2-1; 9 bases fit TRBD2. The sequenced sample was liver tumor tissue from sampling region 4. Indicated subset: tumor region T4, right-lateral pole. CDR3 DNA sequence: TGTGTCAGCAGTTTGATAGCGGGAGCGCATGTTGTTGAGCAGTTCTTC. It is translated as CVSSLIAGAHVVEQFF.